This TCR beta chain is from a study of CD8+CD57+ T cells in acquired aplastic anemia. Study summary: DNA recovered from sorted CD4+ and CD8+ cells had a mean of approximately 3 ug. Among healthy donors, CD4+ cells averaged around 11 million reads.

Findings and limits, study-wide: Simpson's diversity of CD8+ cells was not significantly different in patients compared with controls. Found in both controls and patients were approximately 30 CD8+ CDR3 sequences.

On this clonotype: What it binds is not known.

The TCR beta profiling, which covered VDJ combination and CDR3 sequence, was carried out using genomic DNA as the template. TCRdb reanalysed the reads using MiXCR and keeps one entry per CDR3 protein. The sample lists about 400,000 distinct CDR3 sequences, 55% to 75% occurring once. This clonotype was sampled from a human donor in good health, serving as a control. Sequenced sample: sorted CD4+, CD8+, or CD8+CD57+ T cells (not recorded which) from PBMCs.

The CDR3 DNA sequence: TGTGCCAGCAGCCAGGAGGGGAGACTTCACGAGCAGTACCAGTACTTC. Residues: CASSQEGRLHEQYQYF. The chain joins TRBV7-2 to TRBJ2-5; possible D gene TRBD2, 6 bases. V was clipped by 5 bases and J by 10 bases, with 26 bases between them. Germline V CDR1 and CDR2: SGHTA, FQGNSA. CDR3 size: 16 residues.